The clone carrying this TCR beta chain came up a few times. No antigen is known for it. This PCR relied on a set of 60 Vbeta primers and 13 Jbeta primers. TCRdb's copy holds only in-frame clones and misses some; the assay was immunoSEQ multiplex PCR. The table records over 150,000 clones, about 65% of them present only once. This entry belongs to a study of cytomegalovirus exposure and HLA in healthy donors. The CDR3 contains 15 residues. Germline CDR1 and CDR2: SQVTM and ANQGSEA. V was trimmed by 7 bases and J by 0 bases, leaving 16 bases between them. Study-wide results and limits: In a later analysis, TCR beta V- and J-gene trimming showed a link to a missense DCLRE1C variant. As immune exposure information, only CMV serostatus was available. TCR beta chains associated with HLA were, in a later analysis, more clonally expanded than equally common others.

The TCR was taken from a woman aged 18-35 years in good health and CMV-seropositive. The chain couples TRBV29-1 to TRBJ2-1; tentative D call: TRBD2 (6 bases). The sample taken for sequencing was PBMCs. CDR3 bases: TGCAGCGCCAGTCTTGCGGGGTTCTCCTACAATGAGCAGTTCTTC. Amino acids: CSASLAGFSYNEQFF.